This TCR beta chain was documented in a study of cytomegalovirus exposure and HLA in healthy donors. The PCR ran on 60 Vbeta and 13 Jbeta primers. Repertoires were generated with immunoSEQ multiplex PCR, while TCRdb's copy carries only in-frame clones and drops some. The repertoire holds 100,000 to 150,000 clones, roughly four fifths seen once, with about 1.8% in the top ten. The germline gives CDR1 MDHEN, CDR2 SYDVKM. The CDR3 runs to 15 residues. Trimming removed 4 bases from V and 4 bases from J; junction bases left unmatched: 10. As regards this clone: The antigen remains undetermined.

Regarding the study as a whole: As was reported, the HLA-A and HLA-B alleles of most subjects were accurately predicted from TCR beta sequences.

The sequence came from a woman between 50 and 59 years old in good health and CMV-seronegative. This chain uses TRBV28 with TRBJ2-7; 7 nucleotides agree with TRBD2. Sequenced input: PBMCs. The CDR3, as DNA: TGTGCCAGCAGTTCACCCCGGGGGGTCCATTACGAGCAGTACGTC. As protein: CASSSPRGVHYEQYV.